This TCR beta chain was sequenced during a study of blood T cells in healthy people across ages. The second PCR ran about 6 to 12 cycles with a sample-barcoded 5' primer and J-beta primers. Each CDR3 protein is one row after TCRdb ran MiXCR on the 5' RACE reads. This table has about 2 million distinct CDR3 sequences, roughly 49% appearing once. This CDR3 spans 18 amino acids. The ends lost 0 bases at V and 3 bases at J; junction bases unmatched: 11. Germline V gene data show CDR1 as LGHNA and CDR2 as YSLEER. This TCR derives from a woman aged 40 to 50 in good health. The sequenced sample consisted of blood. The V and J genes are TRBV4-3 and TRBJ2-3; 8 nucleotides agree with TRBD1. CDR3 DNA sequence: TGCGCCAGCAGCCAAGACCTATACAGGACAGGGAGGACAGATACGCAGTATTTT. Residues: CASSQDLYRTGRTDTQYF.